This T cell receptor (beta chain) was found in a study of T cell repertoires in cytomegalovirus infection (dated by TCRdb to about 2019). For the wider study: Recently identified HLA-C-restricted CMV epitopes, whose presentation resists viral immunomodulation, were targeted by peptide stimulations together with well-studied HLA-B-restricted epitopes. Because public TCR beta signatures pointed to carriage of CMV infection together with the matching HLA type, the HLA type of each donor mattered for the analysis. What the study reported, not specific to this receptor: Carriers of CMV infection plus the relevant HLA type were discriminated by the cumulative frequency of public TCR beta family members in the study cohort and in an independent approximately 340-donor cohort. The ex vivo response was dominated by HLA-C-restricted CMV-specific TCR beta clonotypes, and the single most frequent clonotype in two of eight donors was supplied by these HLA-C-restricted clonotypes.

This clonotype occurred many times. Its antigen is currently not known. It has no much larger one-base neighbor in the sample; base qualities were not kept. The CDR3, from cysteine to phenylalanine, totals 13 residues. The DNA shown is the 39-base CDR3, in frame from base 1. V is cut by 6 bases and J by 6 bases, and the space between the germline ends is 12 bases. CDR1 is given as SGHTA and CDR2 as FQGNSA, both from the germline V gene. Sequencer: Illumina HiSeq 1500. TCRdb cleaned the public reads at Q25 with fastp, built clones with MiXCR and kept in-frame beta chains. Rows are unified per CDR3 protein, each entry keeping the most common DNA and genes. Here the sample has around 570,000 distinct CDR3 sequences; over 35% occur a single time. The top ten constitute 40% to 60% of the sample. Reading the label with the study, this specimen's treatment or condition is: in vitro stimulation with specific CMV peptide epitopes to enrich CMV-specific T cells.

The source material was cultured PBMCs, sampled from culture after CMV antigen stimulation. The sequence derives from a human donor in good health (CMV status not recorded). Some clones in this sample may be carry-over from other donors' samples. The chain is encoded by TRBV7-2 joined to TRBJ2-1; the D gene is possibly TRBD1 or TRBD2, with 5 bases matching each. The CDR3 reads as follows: CASSRDRFNEQFF. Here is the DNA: TGTGCCAGCAGTAGGGACCGGTTCAATGAGCAGTTCTTC.